The 32 T cell receptor beta chains below all came from one sample that was sequenced in a study of CD8+ T cells in alopecia areata. After isolation, RNA underwent reverse transcription to generate cDNA as the sequencing template. TCRdb keeps only in-frame clones here, not all; method: immunoSEQ multiplex PCR. The profile covers some 110,000 clones, with roughly 66% appearing a single time and about 3% taken by the ten largest. Sequenced sample: CD4+ T cells sorted from blood. Receptors originate from a human donor in good health.

The rearrangement uses TRBV4-1 and TRBJ2-5; the D is unclear. The CDR3 runs to 15 residues. Trimming left V 1 base short and J 5 bases short, with 14 bases between. Germline loops: CDR1 MGHRA, CDR2 YSYEKL. For the CDR3, the DNA is TGCGCCAGCAGCCAAGGGCAGGATCTGTGGGAGACCCAGTACTTC. This sequence encodes CASSQGQDLWETQYF.

The chain has TRBV30 and TRBJ2-2; D is tentatively TRBD1 or TRBD2 (5 bases each). Germline assignment: CDR1 GTSNPN and CDR2 SVGIG (reference sequence). The CDR3 has 13 residues. V lost 0 bases and J 7 bases, leaving 9 bases between the germline ends. The CDR3 loop is CAWSVGGSGELFF. DNA for the CDR3: TGTGCCTGGAGTGTTGGGGGAAGCGGGGAGCTGTTTTTT.

The J gene is TRBJ2-4, the V gene TRBV5-1; D not resolved. In germline, CDR1 is SGHRS, CDR2 YFSETQ. This CDR3 is 12 amino acids long. V lost 1 base and J 8 bases, leaving 7 bases between the germline ends. The CDR3 DNA is TGCGCCAGCAGCTTGCTGTCAGACATTCAGTACTTC. Its translation: CASSLLSDIQYF.

The chain employs TRBV30 and TRBJ1-2; no firm D call. The germline V gene has CDR1 GTSNPN and CDR2 SVGIG (reference sequence). Trimming pared 5 bases from V and 7 bases from J, leaving 14 bases between. The CDR3 length is 12 residues. As DNA, the CDR3 is TGTGCCTGGGCTGCGGGGAAAGGTGGCTACACCTTC. It yields the protein CAWAAGKGGYTF.

In this sample, this clone turned up a few times. V gene TRBV5-5 combines with J gene TRBJ2-7, with D tentatively TRBD2 (5 bases). This CDR3 spans 14 amino acids. V lost 0 bases to trimming and J lost 2 bases, with 9 bases between them. The germline V gene has CDR1 SGHKS and CDR2 YYEKEE (reference sequence). CDR3 nucleotide sequence: TGTGCCAGCAGCTTGGCGAGGGCTGCCTACGAGCAGTACTTC. Protein product: CASSLARAAYEQYF.

This chain connects TRBV5-1 to TRBJ1-1, with 8 positions matching TRBD1. Germline trimming cut 0 bases from V and 4 bases from J; bases unmatched to any gene: 2. CDR1 SGHRS and CDR2 YFSETQ come from the germline V gene. The length of the CDR3 is 14 residues. CDR3 region: CASSLGQGITEAFF. The CDR3 DNA is TGCGCCAGCAGCTTGGGACAGGGGATCACTGAAGCTTTCTTT.

In this sample, this clone turned up a few times. The V and J genes are TRBV7-2 and TRBJ2-2, with D perhaps assigned TRBD1 or TRBD2 (5 bases each). There are 16 residues in the CDR3. Looked up from germline, CDR1 is SGHTA and CDR2 is FQGNSA. V was trimmed by 5 bases and J by 0 bases, leaving 13 bases between them. As DNA, the CDR3 is TGTGCCAGCAGCCTCGAAAGGGGACCGAACACCGGGGAGCTGTTTTTT. Encoded protein: CASSLERGPNTGELFF.

The chain has TRBV2 and TRBJ2-3, with 9 bases matching TRBD2. Germline CDR1 SNHLY, CDR2 FYNNEI. The trim removed 8 bases at V and 5 bases at J, leaving 8 bases unmatched. The CDR3 length is 14 residues. This CDR3 is CASFQRGAVDTQYF. CDR3 coding DNA: TGTGCCAGCTTCCAGCGGGGGGCTGTAGATACGCAGTATTTT.

J is TRBJ2-5 and V is TRBV7-9, with D possibly TRBD1 on 6 matching bases. The CDR3 has 14 residues. V was cut by 4 bases and J by 5 bases, with 14 bases left in between. Germline CDR1 SEHNR, CDR2 FQNEAQ (reference sequence). The CDR3 bases are TGTGCCAGCAGCTCCTCAGGGGCAGGGGAGACCCAGTACTTC. Its protein is CASSSSGAGETQYF.

The chain is built from TRBV30 and TRBJ2-1; 9 bases match TRBD1. Germline CDR1 GTSNPN, CDR2 SVGIG (reference sequence). The CDR3 spans 15 residues. V dropped 4 bases and J dropped 2; count of bases not matched to a gene: 6. In nucleotides, the CDR3 is TGTGCCTGGACCGGTGACAGGGGGACCTACAATGAGCAGTTCTTC. Translated: CAWTGDRGTYNEQFF.

CDR3 nucleotides: TGTGCCAGCAGTTACTCCGGGACAGGGAGGGATGAGCAGTTCTTC. It encodes CASSYSGTGRDEQFF. J is TRBJ2-1 and V is TRBV6-5; TRBD1 aligns across 9 bases. This CDR3 spans 15 amino acids. Germline assignment: CDR1 MNHEY and CDR2 SVGAGI. V lost 0 bases and J lost 8; bases outside the gene matches: 5.

V and J are TRBV5-6 and TRBJ2-7, with a possible D match to TRBD2 (6 bases). Per germline, CDR1 SGHDT and CDR2 YYEEEE. V was clipped by 1 base and J by 5 bases, with 16 bases between them. The CDR3 length is 15 residues. The CDR3 nucleotides are TGTGCCAGCAGCTTGAAGTCCTGGAGGGAGGACGAGCAGTACTTC. Protein sequence: CASSLKSWREDEQYF.

This clone was detected a few times. V and J are TRBV9 and TRBJ2-3; D uncertain. Germline V CDR1 and CDR2: SGDLS, YYNGEE. This CDR3 has 13 amino acids. Between the trimmed V and J ends, which lost 0 bases and 1 base, there was a span of 3 bases. The CDR3 DNA sequence: TGTGCCAGCAGCGTAGATGGCACAGATACGCAGTATTTT. It codes for CASSVDGTDTQYF.

V usage is TRBV2 and J usage is TRBJ1-1; 7 bases match TRBD1. The CDR3 loop spans 13 amino acids. V gave up 4 bases and J gave up 5 bases; unmatched junction bases: 4. Per germline, CDR1 SNHLY and CDR2 FYNNEI. CDR3 nucleotides: TGTGCCAGCAGTGCAGTACAGGGGACTGAAGCTTTCTTT. Residues: CASSAVQGTEAFF.

In this sample, this clone turned up a few times. The V call is TRBV7-9, the J call TRBJ2-5; D remains ambiguous. Per the germline V gene, CDR1 is SEHNR and CDR2 is FQNEAQ (reference sequence). The CDR3 runs to 13 residues. Trimming stripped 8 bases from V and 3 bases from J, with 13 bases between. CDR3 in amino acids: CASSYLPKETQYF. CDR3 nucleotide sequence: TGTGCCAGCTCGTACCTCCCAAAAGAGACCCAGTACTTC. Variable domain in full (rest from reference TRBV7-9 and TRBJ2-5): DTGVSQNPRHKITKRGQNVTFRCDPISEHNRLYWYRQTLGQGPEFLTYFQNEAQLEKSRLLSDRFSAERPKGSFSTLEIQRTEQGDSAMYLCASSYLPKETQYFGPGTRLLVL.

This clone was counted between two and nine times. The genes are TRBV29-1 and TRBJ1-1; TRBD1 matches 8 bases. The CDR3 runs to 13 residues. V trimming: 7 bases; J trimming: 1 base; junction bases outside the gene matches: 5. CDR1 and CDR2 from the germline V gene are SQVTM and ANQGSEA. Here the CDR3 DNA reads TGCAGCGCCGTGGACAGGGCGAACACTGAAGCTTTCTTT. Translated, it gives CSAVDRANTEAFF.

This clone was picked up a small number of times. V is TRBV4-1 and J is TRBJ1-1; D may be TRBD1 (5 bases). V was trimmed by 4 bases and J by 3 bases, leaving 21 bases between them. The CDR3 extends over 17 amino acids. CDR1 MGHRA and CDR2 YSYEKL come from the germline V gene. The CDR3 bases are TGCGCCAGCAGCCCCCACCCGCCGTTATTGGGGCACACTGAAGCTTTCTTT. It is translated as CASSPHPPLLGHTEAFF.

The chain carries TRBV9 and TRBJ2-3; 7 nucleotides align to TRBD2. V lost 1 base and J lost 4; bases outside the gene matches: 9. Germline CDR1 SGDLS, CDR2 YYNGEE. The CDR3 runs to 16 residues. The CDR3 nucleotides read TGTGCCAGCAGCGTATTAAGCGGGGAGAATTCAGATACGCAGTATTTT. Its protein product is CASSVLSGENSDTQYF.

The chain employs TRBV6-1 and TRBJ1-2; D may be TRBD1 (6 bases). The CDR3 runs 13 residues. CDR1 and CDR2 from the germline V gene are MNHNS and SASEGT. Trimming took 6 bases from V and 4 from J, leaving 12 bases between them. The CDR3 loop is CASSHRDGYGYTF. CDR3 DNA sequence: TGTGCCAGCAGCCACAGGGACGGCTATGGCTACACCTTC.

This clone showed up just once. The rearrangement uses TRBV15 and TRBJ1-2; no reliable D call. CDR3 length: 14 residues. In germline, CDR1 is LNHNV, CDR2 YYDKDF (reference sequence). Trimming stripped 1 base from V and 4 bases from J, with 10 bases between. The CDR3, as DNA: TGTGCCACCAGCAGAGGAGACGGTACCTATGGCTACACCTTC. Protein: CATSRGDGTYGYTF.

This clone has a handful of counts. The chain combines TRBV25-1 with TRBJ1-4; D is perhaps TRBD1 (6 bases). This CDR3 has 14 residues. Germline V lookup: CDR1 MGHDK, CDR2 SYGVNS. The V end was cut by 2 bases, the J end by 7 bases, with 11 bases between. Here the CDR3 DNA reads TGTGCCAGCAGTGAAGCGGGGGCTAGTGAAAAACTGTTTTTT. It specifies CASSEAGASEKLFF.

The chain couples TRBV11-2 to TRBJ1-5; no clear D gene. This CDR3 region has 13 residues. CDR1 SGHAT and CDR2 FQNNGV come from the germline V gene. V dropped 2 bases and J dropped 7 bases, with 9 bases sitting between them. Here the CDR3 DNA reads TGTGCCAGCAGCTTAAACGGGATGCAGCCCCAGCATTTT. Protein product: CASSLNGMQPQHF.

This rearrangement joins TRBV10-3 to TRBJ2-1; perhaps TRBD1 as D (6 bases). Germline V CDR1 and CDR2: ENHRY, SYGVKD. There are 14 residues in the CDR3. V was cut by 4 bases and J by 3 bases, with 10 bases left in between. The CDR3 region is CAISAGTYYNEQFF. The CDR3 DNA sequence: TGTGCCATCAGTGCCGGGACATACTACAATGAGCAGTTCTTC.

The table lists this clone with many counts. The chain uses TRBV9 and TRBJ2-1; TRBD2 matches at 7 bases. Trimming cost V 1 base and J 6 bases; bases outside gene matches: 4. The CDR3 runs 14 residues. Germline assignment: CDR1 SGDLS and CDR2 YYNGEE. As DNA, the CDR3 is TGTGCCAGCAGCGTACGGGACTACGGCAATGAGCAGTTCTTC. Encoded protein: CASSVRDYGNEQFF.

The gene calls are TRBV19 and TRBJ1-5; D remains unclear. Trimming left V 11 bases short and J 3 bases short, with 14 bases between. Germline V CDR1 and CDR2: LNHDA, SQIVND (reference sequence). The CDR3 contains 13 residues. The CDR3 reads CAARAGLNQPQHF. The CDR3 DNA sequence: TGTGCCGCAAGGGCAGGTCTCAATCAGCCCCAGCATTTT.

This clone was counted a few times. The CDR3 coding sequence is TGTGCCAGCACTAGCGACTCTTCCTACAATGAGCAGTTCTTC. This codes for CASTSDSSYNEQFF. The V gene is TRBV19, the J gene TRBJ2-1, with 7 bases aligning to TRBD2. Germline loops: CDR1 LNHDA, CDR2 SQIVND (reference sequence). The junction had 6 bases not matched to a gene; V was cut back by 9 bases and J by 1 base. CDR3 length: 14 residues.

The chain recombines TRBV5-6 with TRBJ2-5, with unresolved D. TRBJ2-7 explains the end of the DNA better; the J call may be wrong. The CDR3 loop spans 15 amino acids. Germline loops: CDR1 SGHDT, CDR2 YYEEEE. The CDR3 here is CASSLSPDGTYEQYF. CDR3 coding DNA: TGTGCCAGCAGCTTGTCTCCCGACGGAACCTACGAGCAGTACTTC.

The chain is built from TRBV7-2 and TRBJ1-2; D gene ambiguous. V shed 1 base and J shed 8 bases, with 14 bases lying between them. This CDR3 has 14 residues. The germline CDR1 and CDR2 sequences are SGHTA and FQGNSA. CDR3 DNA: TGTGCCAGCAGCTTAGACCACTGGGTTCAGGGCTACACCTTC. This gives the protein CASSLDHWVQGYTF.

The chain combines TRBV4-1 with TRBJ2-1, with no clear D. Germline V gene lookup returns CDR1 MGHRA and CDR2 YSYEKL. Trimming removed 4 bases from V and 2 bases from J, with 9 bases in between. The CDR3 runs to 14 residues. CDR3 loop: CASSLLGPYNEQFF. The CDR3 coding sequence is TGCGCCAGCAGCCTTCTGGGCCCCTACAATGAGCAGTTCTTC.

Here the CDR3 DNA reads TGTGCCAGCAGCCCGGGGTCCGATACGCAGTATTTT. Protein: CASSPGSDTQYF. The rearrangement joins TRBV2 to TRBJ2-3; the D gene is possibly TRBD2 (5 bases). The CDR3 has 12 amino acids. Trimming cost V 6 bases and J 6 bases, with 10 bases left between them. Germline V gives CDR1 SNHLY, CDR2 FYNNEI. The variable domain in full, with the rest retrieved from reference TRBV2 and TRBJ2-3, is EPEVTQTPSHQVTQMGQEVILRCVPISNHLYFYWYRQILGQKVEFLVSFYNNEISEKSEIFDDQFSVERPDGSNFTLKIRSTKLEDSAMYFCASSPGSDTQYFGPGTRLTVL.

Of note for this clone: The junction does not match germline at one end; this may be a read error. This chain links TRBV7-2 with TRBJ2-2, with TRBD1 matching over 11 bases. Germline CDR1 and CDR2: SGHTA and FQGNSA. The CDR3 totals 17 residues. Written as DNA, the CDR3 is TGTGCCGGCAGCCCTCGTGGGGGGACAGGGGGTACCGGGGAGCTGTTTTTT. Translation: CAGSPRGGTGGTGELFF. The full variable domain, its missing parts supplied by reference TRBV7-2 and TRBJ2-2, is GAGVSQSPSNKVTEKGKDVELRCDPISGHTALYWYRQSLGQGLEFLIYFQGNSAPDKSGLPSDRFSAERTGGSVSTLTIQRTQQEDSAVYLCAGSPRGGTGGTGELFFGEGSRLTVL.

The chain joins TRBV30 to TRBJ2-7; D is undetermined. Germline V CDR1 and CDR2: GTSNPN, SVGIG (reference sequence). The CDR3 is 12 amino acids. Trimming shortened V by 2 bases and J by 5 bases, and 10 bases separated the two germline ends. The CDR3 DNA reads TGTGCCTGGAGTCCCCGAGAAAACGAGCAGTACTTC. Translation: CAWSPRENEQYF.